The 16 T cell receptor beta chains below all came from one sample that was sequenced in a study of T cell repertoires in cytomegalovirus infection. Their antigens are not known. TCRdb reprocessed the reads via MiXCR and lists one record per CDR3 protein. This table holds roughly 150,000 distinct CDR3 sequences, around 30% found once. The sample consisted of CD8+ T cells from cultured PBMCs, taken from culture after CMV antigen stimulation. The receptors stem from a human donor in good health (CMV status not recorded). Some clones in this sample may be carry-over from other donors' samples.

V is TRBV2 and J is TRBJ2-1, with a weak D call TRBD2 (6 bases). This CDR3 is built from 14 residues. Between the trimmed V and J ends, which lost 7 bases and 6 bases, there was a span of 16 bases. Germline assignment: CDR1 SNHLY and CDR2 FYNNEI. Here the CDR3 reads CASTLGTSTNEQFF. CDR3 nucleotides: TGTGCCAGCACGCTGGGGACTTCCACCAATGAGCAGTTCTTC.

The gene calls are TRBV27 and TRBJ1-5; TRBD1 matches at 7 bases. J was trimmed by 2 bases and V by 3 bases; bases with no gene match: 7. The CDR3 is 16 amino acids. Germline values: CDR1 MNHEY, CDR2 SMNVEV (reference sequence). The CDR3 coding sequence is TGTGCCAGCAGTTTGGATAGGGGGCCGGGCAATCAGCCCCAGCATTTT. It yields the protein CASSLDRGPGNQPQHF.

In this sample, this clonotype turned up many times. This chain uses TRBV7-9 with TRBJ2-3; D is uncertain. Germline V gene data show CDR1 as SEHNR and CDR2 as FQNEAQ (reference sequence). V lost 6 bases, J lost 4 bases, and 8 bases lay in between. The CDR3 runs to 12 residues. The CDR3: CASRYSADTQYF. Written as DNA, the CDR3 is TGTGCCAGCAGGTACTCCGCAGATACGCAGTATTTT. Looking up the rest from reference TRBV7-9 and TRBJ2-3 gives the full variable domain: DTGVSQNPRHKITKRGQNVTFRCDPISEHNRLYWYRQTLGQGPEFLTYFQNEAQLEKSRLLSDRFSAERPKGSFSTLEIQRTEQGDSAMYLCASRYSADTQYFGPGTRLTVL.

The sample holds a few counts of this clonotype. This chain links TRBV13 with TRBJ2-3; D is unresolved. Germline CDR1 is PRHDT and CDR2 is FYEKMQ (reference sequence). The CDR3 runs to 12 residues. Trimming left V 3 bases short and J 5 bases short, with 6 bases between. The CDR3 sequence: CASSFGLDTQYF. The CDR3 region has the DNA TGTGCCAGCAGCTTCGGTTTAGATACGCAGTATTTT.

Ten or more counts support this clonotype. J is TRBJ1-4 and V is TRBV7-9; D is undetermined. The V and J ends lost 1 base and 6 bases respectively, with 6 bases between them. CDR1 and CDR2 from the germline V gene are SEHNR and FQNEAQ (reference sequence). The CDR3 has 13 residues. CDR3 DNA sequence: TGTGCCAGCAGCTTAGACTGGGATGAAAAACTGTTTTTT. This translates into CASSLDWDEKLFF.

The rearrangement uses TRBV9 and TRBJ2-1; D remains unclear. Germline values: CDR1 SGDLS, CDR2 YYNGEE. This CDR3 contains 12 residues. V gave up 4 bases and J gave up 5 bases, with 7 bases separating them. CDR3 sequence: CASSLTNNEQFF. The CDR3 bases are TGTGCCAGCAGCCTCACGAACAATGAGCAGTTCTTC.

The chain employs TRBV29-1 and TRBJ2-2, with D possibly TRBD1 on 5 matching bases. This CDR3 has 14 residues. Germline V gene data show CDR1 as SQVTM and CDR2 as ANQGSEA. V was cut by 3 bases and J by 7 bases, with 15 bases left in between. The CDR3 coding sequence is TGCAGCGTTGAGGGATGGGGCGCGGACGGGGAGCTGTTTTTT. The encoded protein is CSVEGWGADGELFF.

This clonotype was seen a few times. The V gene is TRBV7-6, the J gene TRBJ1-1, with 9 bases lining up with TRBD1. Germline CDR1 reads SGHVS; CDR2 reads FNYEAQ. This CDR3 has 16 amino acids. V lost 4 bases and J lost 8; bases outside the gene matches: 14. Written as DNA, the CDR3 is TGTGCCAGCAGCTCTAGAGGGACAGGGACACTGAGAGAAGCTTTCTTT. Encoded protein: CASSSRGTGTLREAFF.

This clonotype has a handful of counts. This rearrangement joins TRBV7-9 to TRBJ1-2, with a possible D match to TRBD1 (6 bases). Germline-derived CDR1 and CDR2 are SEHNR and FQNEAQ (reference sequence). This CDR3 contains 16 residues. V was shortened by 5 bases and J by 0 bases, with 16 bases between the two germline ends. The CDR3 sequence: CASSPLQGPPNYGYTF. The CDR3 DNA follows: TGTGCCAGCAGCCCCTTACAGGGCCCTCCTAACTATGGCTACACCTTC. Combining the CDR3 with reference TRBV7-9 and TRBJ1-2 gives the whole variable domain DTGVSQNPRHKITKRGQNVTFRCDPISEHNRLYWYRQTLGQGPEFLTYFQNEAQLEKSRLLSDRFSAERPKGSFSTLEIQRTEQGDSAMYLCASSPLQGPPNYGYTFGSGTRLTVV.

This clonotype was seen many times. The chain employs TRBV7-8 and TRBJ2-3, with unresolved D. Germline CDR1 reads SGHVS; CDR2 reads FQNEAQ. The CDR3 is 16 amino acids. The germline V and J ends were trimmed by 3 bases and 0 bases, with 13 bases remaining between them. The CDR3 DNA is TGTGCCAGCAGCTTGGGAACTCGTCCTAGCACAGATACGCAGTATTTT. This codes for CASSLGTRPSTDTQYF. The full variable domain, in which reference TRBV7-8 and TRBJ2-3 provide the parts outside the CDR3, is GAGVSQSPRYKVAKRGQDVALRCDPISGHVSLFWYQQALGQGPEFLTYFQNEAQLDKSGLPSDRFFAERPEGSVSTLKIQRTQQEDSAVYLCASSLGTRPSTDTQYFGPGTRLTVL.

The CDR3 DNA follows: TGTGCCAGCAGCACGGGGACTAGCGGGGGCCCCTCCTACAATGAGCAGTTCTTC. Translating it yields CASSTGTSGGPSYNEQFF. The V call is TRBV11-2, the J call TRBJ2-1; 14 bases agree with TRBD2. CDR3 length: 18 amino acids. CDR1 is SGHAT and CDR2 is FQNNGV in the germline V gene. Unmatched junction bases numbered 6, after V lost 5 bases and J lost 0 bases.

The rearrangement links TRBV7-9 to TRBJ1-1; 7 bases match TRBD1. Unmatched junction bases numbered 6, after V lost 5 bases and J lost 3 bases. CDR3 length: 14 amino acids. CDR1 is SEHNR, CDR2 FQNEAQ, per germline (reference sequence). The CDR3 coding sequence is TGTGCCAGCAGCATAGGGACAGCCCACACTGAAGCTTTCTTT. Residues: CASSIGTAHTEAFF.

The chain is built from TRBV7-9 and TRBJ1-2, with 7 bases fitting TRBD1. The V gene's germline CDR1 is SEHNR and CDR2 FQNEAQ (reference sequence). The CDR3 loop spans 12 amino acids. The J segment lost 7 bases and the V segment lost 5 bases, leaving 4 bases of the junction unmatched. CDR3 amino acids: CASSTGVSGYTF. The CDR3 DNA reads TGTGCCAGCAGCACAGGGGTGAGTGGCTACACCTTC.

The J gene is TRBJ2-1, the V gene TRBV12-3 or TRBV12-4, with TRBD1 matching over 10 bases. CDR3 length: 16 amino acids. V shed 6 bases, J shed 1 base, and the junction held 6 bases outside the gene matches. This CDR3 reads CASSNGQGGSYNEQFF. CDR3 coding DNA: TGTGCCAGCAGCAACGGACAGGGGGGATCCTACAATGAGCAGTTCTTC.

The chain recombines TRBV11-2 with TRBJ1-3; tentative D call: TRBD1 (6 bases). The germline gives CDR1 SGHAT, CDR2 FQNNGV. This CDR3 has 15 residues. Trimming took 3 bases from V and 4 from J, leaving 13 bases between them. The CDR3: CASSFMAGVGNTIYF. DNA for the CDR3: TGTGCCAGCAGCTTCATGGCAGGGGTCGGAAACACCATATATTTT. Supplemented by reference TRBV11-2 and TRBJ1-3, the full variable domain reads EAGVAQSPRYKIIEKRQSVAFWCNPISGHATLYWYQQILGQGPKLLIQFQNNGVVDDSQLPKDRFSAERLKGVDSTLKIQPAKLEDSAVYLCASSFMAGVGNTIYFGEGSWLTVV.

This clonotype was found many times. For the CDR3, the DNA is TGTGCCAGCAGCGCCCACGCGAGCGGGGGGCGAGGAAACACCATATATTTT. The encoded protein is CASSAHASGGRGNTIYF. The chain carries TRBV7-8 and TRBJ1-3; tentative D call: TRBD1 (6 bases). The V gene lost 5 bases and the J gene lost 4 bases, with 21 bases spanning the gap. The CDR3 is 17 amino acids. Germline values: CDR1 SGHVS, CDR2 FQNEAQ.